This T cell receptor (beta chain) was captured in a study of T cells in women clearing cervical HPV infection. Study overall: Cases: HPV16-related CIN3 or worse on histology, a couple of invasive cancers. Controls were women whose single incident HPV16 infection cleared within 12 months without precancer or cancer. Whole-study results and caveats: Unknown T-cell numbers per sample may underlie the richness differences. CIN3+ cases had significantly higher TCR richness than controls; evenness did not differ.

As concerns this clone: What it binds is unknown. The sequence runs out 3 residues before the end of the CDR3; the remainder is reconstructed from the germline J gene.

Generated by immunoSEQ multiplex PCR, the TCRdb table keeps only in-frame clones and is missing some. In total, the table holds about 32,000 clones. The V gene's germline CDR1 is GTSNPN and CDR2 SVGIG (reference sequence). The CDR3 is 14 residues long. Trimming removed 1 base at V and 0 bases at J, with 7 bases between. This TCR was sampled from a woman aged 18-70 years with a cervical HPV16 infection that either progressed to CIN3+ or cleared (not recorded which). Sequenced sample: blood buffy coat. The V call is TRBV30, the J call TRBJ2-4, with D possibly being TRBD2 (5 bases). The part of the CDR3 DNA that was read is TGTGCCTGGAGTGCCGGACTAGCCAAAAACATT. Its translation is CAWSAGLAKNI. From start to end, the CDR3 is CAWSAGLAKNIQYF.